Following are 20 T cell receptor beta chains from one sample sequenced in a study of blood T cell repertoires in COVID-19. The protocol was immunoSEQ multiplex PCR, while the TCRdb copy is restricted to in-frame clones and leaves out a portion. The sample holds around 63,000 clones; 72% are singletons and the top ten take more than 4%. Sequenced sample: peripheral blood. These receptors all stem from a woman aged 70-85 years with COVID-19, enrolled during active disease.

Here the CDR3 reads CATSRDRGQGASGYTF. DNA for the CDR3: TGTGCCACCAGCAGAGATCGGGGACAGGGGGCGTCAGGCTACACCTTC. V and J are TRBV15 and TRBJ1-2, with 12 bases aligning to TRBD1. Trimming at V came to 0 bases and at J to 8 bases, leaving 7 bases not matched to a gene. The germline V gene has CDR1 LNHNV and CDR2 YYDKDF (reference sequence). This CDR3 comprises 16 residues. Filled out from reference TRBV15 and TRBJ1-2, the complete variable domain reads DAMVIQNPRYQVTQFGKPVTLSCSQTLNHNVMYWYQQKSSQAPKLLFHYYDKDFNNEADTPDNFQSRRPNTSFCFLDIRSPGLGDTAMYLCATSRDRGQGASGYTFGSGTRLTVV.

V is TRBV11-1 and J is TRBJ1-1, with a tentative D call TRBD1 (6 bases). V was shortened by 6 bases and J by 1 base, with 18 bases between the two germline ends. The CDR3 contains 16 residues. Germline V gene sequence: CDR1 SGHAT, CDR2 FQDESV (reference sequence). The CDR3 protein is CASRPVQGLGNTEAFF. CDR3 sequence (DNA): TGTGCCAGCAGACCCGTCCAGGGGCTGGGGAACACTGAAGCTTTCTTT.

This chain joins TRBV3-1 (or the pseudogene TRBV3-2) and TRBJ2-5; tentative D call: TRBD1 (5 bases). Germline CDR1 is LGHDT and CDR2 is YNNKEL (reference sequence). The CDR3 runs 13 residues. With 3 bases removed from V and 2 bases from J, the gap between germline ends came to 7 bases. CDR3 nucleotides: TGTGCCAGCAGCCATAGGGGACAAGAGACCCAGTACTTC. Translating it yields CASSHRGQETQYF.

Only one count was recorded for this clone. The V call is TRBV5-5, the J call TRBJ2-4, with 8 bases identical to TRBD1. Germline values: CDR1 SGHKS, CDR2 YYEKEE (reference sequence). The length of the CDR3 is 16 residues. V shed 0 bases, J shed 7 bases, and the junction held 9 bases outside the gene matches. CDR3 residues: CASSLGWGQGANIQYF. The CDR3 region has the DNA TGTGCCAGCAGCTTGGGATGGGGGCAGGGGGCGAACATTCAGTACTTC.

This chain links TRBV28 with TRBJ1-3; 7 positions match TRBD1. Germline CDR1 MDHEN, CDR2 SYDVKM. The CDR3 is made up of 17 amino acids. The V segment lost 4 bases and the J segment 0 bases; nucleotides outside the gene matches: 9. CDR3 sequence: CASSSLERGHSGNTIYF. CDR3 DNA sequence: TGTGCCAGCAGTTCGCTTGAAAGGGGGCACTCTGGAAACACCATATATTTT.

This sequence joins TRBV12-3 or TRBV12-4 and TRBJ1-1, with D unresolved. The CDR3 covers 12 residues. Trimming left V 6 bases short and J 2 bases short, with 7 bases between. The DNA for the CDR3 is TGTGCCAGCAGCCCCCTTAACACTGAAGCTTTCTTT. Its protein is CASSPLNTEAFF.

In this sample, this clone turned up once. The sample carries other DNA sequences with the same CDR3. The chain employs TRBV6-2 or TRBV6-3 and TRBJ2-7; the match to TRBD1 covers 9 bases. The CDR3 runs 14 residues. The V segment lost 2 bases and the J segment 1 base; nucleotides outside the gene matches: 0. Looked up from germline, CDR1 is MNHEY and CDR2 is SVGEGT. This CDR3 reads CASSYDRGSYEQYF. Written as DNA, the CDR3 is TGTGCCAGCAGTTACGACAGGGGGTCCTACGAGCAGTACTTC.

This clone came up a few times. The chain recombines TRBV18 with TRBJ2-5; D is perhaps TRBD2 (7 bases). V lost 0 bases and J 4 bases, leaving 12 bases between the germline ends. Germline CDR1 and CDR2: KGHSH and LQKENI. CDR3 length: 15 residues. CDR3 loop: CASSPPVRGPETQYF. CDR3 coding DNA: TGTGCCAGCTCACCACCGGTGCGGGGGCCAGAGACCCAGTACTTC.

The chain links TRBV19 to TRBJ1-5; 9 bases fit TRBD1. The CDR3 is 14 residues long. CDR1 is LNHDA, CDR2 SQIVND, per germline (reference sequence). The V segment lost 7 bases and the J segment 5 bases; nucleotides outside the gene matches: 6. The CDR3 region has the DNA TGTGCCAGTAAGCACAGACAGGGGGATCAGCCCCAGCATTTT. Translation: CASKHRQGDQPQHF.

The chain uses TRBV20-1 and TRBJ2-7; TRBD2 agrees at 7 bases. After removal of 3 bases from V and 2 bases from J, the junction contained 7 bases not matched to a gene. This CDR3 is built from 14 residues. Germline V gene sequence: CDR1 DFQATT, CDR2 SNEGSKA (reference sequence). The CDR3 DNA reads TGCAGTGCTAGTACGGGAGGAGCGACCTACGAGCAGTACTTC. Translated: CSASTGGATYEQYF.

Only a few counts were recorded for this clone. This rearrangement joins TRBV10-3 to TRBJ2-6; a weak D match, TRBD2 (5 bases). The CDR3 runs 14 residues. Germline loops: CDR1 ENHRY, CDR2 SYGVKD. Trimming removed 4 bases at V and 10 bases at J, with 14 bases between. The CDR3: CAISGNRGPNVLTF. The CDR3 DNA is TGTGCCATCAGTGGAAACAGAGGGCCAAACGTCCTGACTTTC.

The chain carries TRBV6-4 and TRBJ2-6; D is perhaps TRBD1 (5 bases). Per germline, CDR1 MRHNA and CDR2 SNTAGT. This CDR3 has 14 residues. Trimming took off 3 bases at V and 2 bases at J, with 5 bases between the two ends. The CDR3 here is CASSEGAGANVLTF. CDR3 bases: TGTGCCAGCAGTGAAGGGGCTGGGGCCAACGTCCTGACTTTC.

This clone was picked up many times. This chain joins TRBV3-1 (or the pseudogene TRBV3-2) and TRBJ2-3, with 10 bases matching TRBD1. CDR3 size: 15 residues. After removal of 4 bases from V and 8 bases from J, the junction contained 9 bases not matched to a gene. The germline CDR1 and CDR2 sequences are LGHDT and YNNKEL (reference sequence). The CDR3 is CASSLRRQGAATQYF. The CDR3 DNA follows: TGTGCCAGCAGCCTCCGTCGACAGGGGGCTGCTACGCAGTATTTT.

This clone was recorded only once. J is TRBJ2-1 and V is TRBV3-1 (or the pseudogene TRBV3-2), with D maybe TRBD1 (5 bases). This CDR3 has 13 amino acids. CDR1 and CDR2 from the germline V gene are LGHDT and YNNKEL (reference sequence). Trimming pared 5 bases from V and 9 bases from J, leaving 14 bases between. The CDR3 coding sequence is TGTGCCAGCAGCTTACCCCTAGGGGCTGAGCAGTTCTTC. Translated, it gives CASSLPLGAEQFF.

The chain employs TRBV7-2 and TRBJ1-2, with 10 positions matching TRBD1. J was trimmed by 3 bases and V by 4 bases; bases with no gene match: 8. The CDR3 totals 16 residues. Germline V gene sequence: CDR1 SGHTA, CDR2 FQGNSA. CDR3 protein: CASSSYTTGGDYGYTF. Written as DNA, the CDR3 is TGTGCCAGCAGCTCTTACACGACAGGGGGCGACTATGGCTACACCTTC.

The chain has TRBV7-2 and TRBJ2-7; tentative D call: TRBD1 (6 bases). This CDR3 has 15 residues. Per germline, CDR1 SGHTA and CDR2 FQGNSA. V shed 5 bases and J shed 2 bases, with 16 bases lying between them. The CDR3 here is CASSPRTENTYEQYF. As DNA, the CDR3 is TGTGCCAGCAGCCCTCGGACAGAGAATACCTACGAGCAGTACTTC.

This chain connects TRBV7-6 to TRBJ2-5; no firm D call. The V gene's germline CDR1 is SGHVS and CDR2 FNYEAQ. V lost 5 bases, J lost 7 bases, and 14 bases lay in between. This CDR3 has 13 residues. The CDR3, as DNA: TGTGCCAGCAGCCGTTCGGTGCAGGCGACCCAGTACTTC. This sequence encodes CASSRSVQATQYF.

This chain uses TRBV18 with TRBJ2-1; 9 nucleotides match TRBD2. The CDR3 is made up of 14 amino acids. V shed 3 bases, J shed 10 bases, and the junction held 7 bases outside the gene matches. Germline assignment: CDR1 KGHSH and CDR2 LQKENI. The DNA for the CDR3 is TGTGCCAGCTCACCCCTCCCAGGGACTAGCGAGCAGTTCTTC. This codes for CASSPLPGTSEQFF. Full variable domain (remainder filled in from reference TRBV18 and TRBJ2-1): NAGVMQNPRHLVRRRGQEARLRCSPMKGHSHVYWYRQLPEEGLKFMVYLQKENIIDESGMPKERFSAEFPKEGPSILRIQQVVRGDSAAYFCASSPLPGTSEQFFGPGTRLTVL.

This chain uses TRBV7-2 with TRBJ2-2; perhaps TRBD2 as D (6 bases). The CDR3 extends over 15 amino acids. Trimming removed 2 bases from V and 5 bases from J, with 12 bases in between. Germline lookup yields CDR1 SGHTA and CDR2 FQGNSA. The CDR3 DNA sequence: TGTGCCAGCAGCTTATCGGTCGGGGGAACCGGGGAGCTGTTTTTT. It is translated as CASSLSVGGTGELFF.

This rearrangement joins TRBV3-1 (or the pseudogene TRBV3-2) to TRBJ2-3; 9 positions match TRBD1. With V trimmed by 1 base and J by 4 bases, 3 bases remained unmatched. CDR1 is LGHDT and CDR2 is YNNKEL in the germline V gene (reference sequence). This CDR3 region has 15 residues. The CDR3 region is CASSQAGQGADTQYF. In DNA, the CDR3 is TGTGCCAGCAGCCAAGCGGGACAGGGCGCAGATACGCAGTATTTT.